This T cell receptor beta chain stems from a study of T cells in Graves' hyperthyroidism and ophthalmopathy. Remarks on this clonotype: No antigen is known for it.

TCR beta CDR3 sequences were amplified from RNA transcripts. Initially, a first-round RT-PCR of the TCR CDR3 employed the HTBI primer set. MiXCR, run by TCRdb on the multiplex PCR reads, gives a single entry per CDR3 protein. The table has some 300,000 distinct CDR3 sequences, approximately 18% seen once; the top ten hold just under 40%. CDR1 is MDHEN, CDR2 SYDVKM, per germline. V lost 1 base and J lost 6; bases outside the gene matches: 1. There are 14 residues in the CDR3. Fresh peripheral blood, around 9.3 ml, was the source of the PBMCs. Study conclusions and caveats: Prediction of ophthalmopathy progression came a median roughly 6.7 months pre-onset.

The sequenced sample consisted of blood. The J gene is TRBJ2-1, the V gene TRBV28; 9 nucleotides agree with TRBD2. The clonotype originates from a man between 50 and 59 years old with Graves' ophthalmopathy. The CDR3 sequence is CASSLLREGNEQFF. In DNA, the CDR3 is TGTGCCAGCAGTTTATTGCGGGAGGGCAATGAGCAGTTCTTC.